Listed below are T cell receptor beta chains from one sample, sequenced in a study of T cells in Graves' hyperthyroidism and ophthalmopathy. TCRdb fed the multiplex PCR reads into MiXCR, producing one record per CDR3 protein. The table has 500,000 or so distinct CDR3 sequences, roughly 18% seen once. Sequenced material: blood. The receptors here all came from a woman aged 18-29 years with Graves' ophthalmopathy. Both conserved end residues are part of each CDR3. Each record gives: clone size, V gene, D gene, J gene, CDR3 length, CDR3 DNA, CDR3 protein. The D gene is left open where the match is weak. Some rows mark clone size as missing; the rest say once, few, many or name a class of expanded clone.

many	TRBV20-1	-	TRBJ2-3	14	TGCAGTGCCATACCGGGACTTAGCACAGATACGCAGTATTTT	CSAIPGLSTDTQYF
-	TRBV10-3	-	TRBJ2-1	16	TGTGCCATCAGTCCGAAAGTACAACAGGGTTACAATGAGCAGTTCTTC	CAISPKVQQGYNEQFF
once	TRBV10-3	-	TRBJ2-5	15	TGTGCCATCAGTGAAGAGGGGTTGGGTGAAGAGACCCAGTACTTC	CAISEEGLGEETQYF
few	TRBV9	-	TRBJ1-6	16	TGTGCCAGCAGCGACGCTGGTAACTCCTATAATTCACCCCTCCACTTT	CASSDAGNSYNSPLHF
many	TRBV3-1	TRBD1	TRBJ1-1	15	TGTGCCAGCAGCCACCCGGGACAGGGGACAACTGAAGCTTTCTTT	CASSHPGQGTTEAFF
few	TRBV20-1	TRBD1	TRBJ1-1	13	TGCAGTGCCCCCCGGACAGGCGACACTGAAGCTTTCTTT	CSAPRTGDTEAFF
many	TRBV20-1	TRBD2	TRBJ2-3	14	TGCAGTGCTAGGACTAGCGGGACCACAGATACGCAGTATTTT	CSARTSGTTDTQYF
many	TRBV13	TRBD2	TRBJ2-3	17	TGTGCCAGCAGCCCCCCAAGCGGGACTAAGCCCACAGATACGCAGTATTTT	CASSPPSGTKPTDTQYF
-	TRBV28	-	TRBJ1-1	12	TGTGCCAGCCATTGGCTAGGCACTGAAGCTTTCTTT	CASHWLGTEAFF
-	TRBV29-1	-	TRBJ1-3	14	TGCAGCGTTGATAGCTCCCTCTCTGGAAACACCATATATTTT	CSVDSSLSGNTIYF
many	TRBV6-1	TRBD1	TRBJ1-5	16	TGTGCCAGCAGCCCGGGGCGGGACAGCGGTAATCAGCCCCAGCATTTT	CASSPGRDSGNQPQHF
many	TRBV24-1	-	TRBJ2-5	14	TGTGCCACCAGTGATCCTTGGGTGCAAGAGACCCAGTACTTC	CATSDPWVQETQYF
many	TRBV7-3	-	TRBJ1-1	15	TGTGCCAGCAGCTTATCTTCGGGCACACACACTGAAGCTTTCTTT	CASSLSSGTHTEAFF
many	TRBV12-3/TRBV12-4	-	TRBJ1-5	13	TGTGCCAGCAGTTTAGTAGTAAATCAGCCCCAGCATTTT	CASSLVVNQPQHF
few	TRBV30	TRBD2	TRBJ2-7	14	TGTGCCTTCACCCCACTAGCGGGGGCCTACGAGCAGTACTTC	CAFTPLAGAYEQYF
many	TRBV20-1	TRBD2	TRBJ2-1	15	TGCAGTGCTAGGCCGCTTAGCGGGAGCCCGGATGAGCAGTTCTTC	CSARPLSGSPDEQFF
many	TRBV28	TRBD2	TRBJ2-1	16	TGTGCCAGCAATCGACTAGCGGGACGTAACTACAATGAGCAGTTCTTC	CASNRLAGRNYNEQFF
few	TRBV10-2	-	TRBJ1-3	14	TGCGCCAGCATGGGGCTGAGCTCTGGAAACACCATATATTTT	CASMGLSSGNTIYF
many	TRBV11-2	TRBD1	TRBJ2-5	17	TGTGCCAGCAGCTGGCCGGCCGGGACAGGGTTCCAAGAGACCCAGTACTTC	CASSWPAGTGFQETQYF
many	TRBV18	-	TRBJ1-1	14	TGTGCCAGCTCACCCAGGATTATGAACACTGAAGCTTTCTTT	CASSPRIMNTEAFF
-	TRBV9	-	TRBJ2-3	15	TGTGCCAGCAGCGTACAAGGCAGCATCACAGATACGCAGTATTTT	CASSVQGSITDTQYF
many	TRBV20-1	TRBD2	TRBJ2-3	15	TGCAGTGCTAGAGAGGCGGGAGGGCCAACAGATACGCAGTATTTT	CSAREAGGPTDTQYF
many	TRBV29-1	-	TRBJ1-1	14	TGCAGCGTTGGCCTCGGACAGAGGAACACTGAAGCTTTCTTT	CSVGLGQRNTEAFF
few	TRBV25-1	-	TRBJ2-3	13	TGTGCCAGCAGTGAGGGGAGCCCAGATACGCAGTATTTT	CASSEGSPDTQYF
few	TRBV5-1	TRBD2	TRBJ2-6	17	TGCGCCAGCAGCCTGACTAGCGGTGTGTCCGGGGCCAACGTCCTGACTTTC	CASSLTSGVSGANVLTF